This passage covers 4 T cell receptor beta chains from one sample sequenced in a study of a mutant IDH1 vaccine in newly diagnosed glioma. The time point is: week 11, during vaccination. In the vaccine, a single dose held 300 ug of the mutant IDH1 20-mer peptide, along with topical imiquimod. The antigens for these receptors are not known. Generated by immunoSEQ multiplex PCR, the TCRdb table keeps only in-frame clones and is missing some. Among some 60,000 clones listed, 70% to 85% were seen once. Sequenced material: PBMCs, taken from a glioma patient whose treatment included an IDH1 peptide vaccine. These receptor sequences come from a man between 25 and 39 years old with glioma.

Concerning this clone: A read error may produce the germline difference seen at one junction end. J is TRBJ2-1 and V is TRBV7-2; a weak D match, TRBD2 (6 bases). Germline V lookup: CDR1 SGHTA, CDR2 FQGNSA. This CDR3 has 14 residues. CDR3 coding DNA: TGTGCCGGCAGCTACGGGGGTTTGATCAATGAGCAGTTCTTC. It specifies CAGSYGGLINEQFF.

The chain employs TRBV15 and TRBJ2-2, with a tentative D call TRBD1 (6 bases). The CDR3 has 17 residues. Trimming shortened V by 0 bases and J by 8 bases, and 19 bases separated the two germline ends. CDR1 is LNHNV, CDR2 YYDKDF, per germline (reference sequence). CDR3 sequence reads: CATSRESLGAEEGELFF. CDR3 DNA sequence: TGTGCCACCAGCAGAGAAAGCCTGGGGGCGGAAGAAGGGGAGCTGTTTTTT.

The chain has TRBV6-5 and TRBJ2-7; no clear D gene. Trimming shortened V by 1 base and J by 4 bases, and 8 bases separated the two germline ends. Germline V lookup: CDR1 MNHEY, CDR2 SVGAGI. This CDR3 comprises 13 residues. CDR3 coding DNA: TGTGCCAGCAGTTACTTACCGTCGTACGAGCAGTACTTC. Residues: CASSYLPSYEQYF.

V and J are TRBV10-3 and TRBJ2-3, with D uncertain. The CDR3 has 13 residues. Germline V gene lookup returns CDR1 ENHRY and CDR2 SYGVKD. V lost 4 bases to trimming and J lost 4 bases, with 9 bases between them. CDR3: CAISAMVADTQYF. For the CDR3, the DNA is TGTGCCATCAGTGCTATGGTGGCAGATACGCAGTATTTT.